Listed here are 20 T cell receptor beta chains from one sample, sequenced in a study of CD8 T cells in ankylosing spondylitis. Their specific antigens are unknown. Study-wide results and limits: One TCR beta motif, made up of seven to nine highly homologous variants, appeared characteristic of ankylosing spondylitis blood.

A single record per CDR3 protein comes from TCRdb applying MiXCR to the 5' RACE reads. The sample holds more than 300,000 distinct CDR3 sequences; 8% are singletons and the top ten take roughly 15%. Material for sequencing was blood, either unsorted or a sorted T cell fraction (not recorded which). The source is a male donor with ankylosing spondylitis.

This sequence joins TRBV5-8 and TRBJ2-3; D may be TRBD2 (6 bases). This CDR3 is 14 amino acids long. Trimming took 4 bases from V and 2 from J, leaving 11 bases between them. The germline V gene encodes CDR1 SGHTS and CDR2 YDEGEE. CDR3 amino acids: CASSPGDLTDTQYF. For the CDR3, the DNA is TGTGCCAGCAGCCCGGGGGACCTCACAGATACGCAGTATTTT.

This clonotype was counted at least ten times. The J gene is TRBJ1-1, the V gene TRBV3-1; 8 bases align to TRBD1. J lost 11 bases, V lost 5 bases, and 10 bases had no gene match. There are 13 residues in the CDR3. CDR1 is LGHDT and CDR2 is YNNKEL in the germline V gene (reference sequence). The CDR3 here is CASSTDRVWPAFF. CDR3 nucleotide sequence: TGTGCCAGCAGCACGGACAGGGTCTGGCCTGCTTTCTTT.

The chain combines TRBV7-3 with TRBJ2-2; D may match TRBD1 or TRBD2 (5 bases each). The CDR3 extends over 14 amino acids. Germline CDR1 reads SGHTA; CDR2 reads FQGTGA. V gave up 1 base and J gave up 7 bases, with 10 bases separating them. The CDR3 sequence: CASSLNKGSGELFF. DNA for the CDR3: TGTGCCAGCAGCTTAAATAAGGGGAGCGGGGAGCTGTTTTTT.

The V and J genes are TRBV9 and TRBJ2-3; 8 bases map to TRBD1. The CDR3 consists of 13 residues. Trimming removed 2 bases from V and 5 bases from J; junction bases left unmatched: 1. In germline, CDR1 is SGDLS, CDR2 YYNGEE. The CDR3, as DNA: TGTGCCAGCAGCGTGACAGGGGTAGATACGCAGTATTTT. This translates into CASSVTGVDTQYF.

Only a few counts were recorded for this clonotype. CDR3 sequence reads: CASSSPGPVYEQYF. CDR3 nucleotide sequence: TGCGCCAGCAGCTCCCCGGGACCTGTCTACGAGCAGTACTTC. The gene calls are TRBV5-1 and TRBJ2-7; the D call may be TRBD1 or TRBD2 (5 bases each). Trimming took 3 bases from V and 3 from J, leaving 13 bases between them. The CDR3 loop spans 14 amino acids. The germline CDR1 and CDR2 sequences are SGHRS and YFSETQ. The entire variable domain, with the rest obtained from reference TRBV5-1 and TRBJ2-7, is as follows: KAGVTQTPRYLIKTRGQQVTLSCSPISGHRSVSWYQQTPGQGLQFLFEYFSETQRNKGNFPGRFSGRQFSNSRSEMNVSTLELGDSALYLCASSSPGPVYEQYFGPGTRLTVT.

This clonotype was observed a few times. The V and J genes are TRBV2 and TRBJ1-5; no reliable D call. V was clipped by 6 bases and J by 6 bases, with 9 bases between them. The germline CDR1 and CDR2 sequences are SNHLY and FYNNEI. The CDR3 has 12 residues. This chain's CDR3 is CASSAEFQPQHF. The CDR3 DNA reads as TGTGCCAGCAGCGCGGAATTTCAGCCCCAGCATTTT.

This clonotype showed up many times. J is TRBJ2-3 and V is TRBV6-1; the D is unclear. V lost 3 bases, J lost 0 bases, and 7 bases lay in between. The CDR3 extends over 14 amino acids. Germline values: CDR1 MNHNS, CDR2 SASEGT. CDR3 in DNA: TGTGCCAGCAGTGAGGGCAGAAGCACAGATACGCAGTATTTT. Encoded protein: CASSEGRSTDTQYF.

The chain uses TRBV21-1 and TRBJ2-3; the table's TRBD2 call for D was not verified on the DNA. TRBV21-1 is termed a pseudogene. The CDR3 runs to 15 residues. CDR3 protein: CASSNASGSPDTQYF. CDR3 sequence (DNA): TGTGCCAGCAGCAATGCTAGCGGGAGCCCAGATACGCAGTATTTT.

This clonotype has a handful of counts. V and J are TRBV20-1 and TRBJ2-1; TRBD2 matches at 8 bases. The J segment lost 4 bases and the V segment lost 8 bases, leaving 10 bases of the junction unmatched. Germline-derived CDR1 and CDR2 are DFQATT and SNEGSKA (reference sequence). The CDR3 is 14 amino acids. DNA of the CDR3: TGCAGTACTTATAGCGGGATGGGGTACAATGAGCAGTTCTTC. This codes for CSTYSGMGYNEQFF.

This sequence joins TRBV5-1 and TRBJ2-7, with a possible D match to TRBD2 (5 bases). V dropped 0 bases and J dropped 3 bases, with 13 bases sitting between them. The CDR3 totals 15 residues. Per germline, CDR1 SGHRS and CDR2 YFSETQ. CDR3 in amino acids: CASSLAEGVVYEQYF. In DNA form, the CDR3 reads TGCGCCAGCAGCTTGGCTGAGGGAGTGGTCTACGAGCAGTACTTC. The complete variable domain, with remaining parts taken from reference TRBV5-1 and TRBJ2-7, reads KAGVTQTPRYLIKTRGQQVTLSCSPISGHRSVSWYQQTPGQGLQFLFEYFSETQRNKGNFPGRFSGRQFSNSRSEMNVSTLELGDSALYLCASSLAEGVVYEQYFGPGTRLTVT.

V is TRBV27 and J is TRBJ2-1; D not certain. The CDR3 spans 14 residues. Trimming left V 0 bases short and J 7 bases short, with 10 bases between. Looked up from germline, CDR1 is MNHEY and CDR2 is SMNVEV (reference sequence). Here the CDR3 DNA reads TGTGCCAGCAGTTTATCCCTGACCGGGAATGAGCAGTTCTTC. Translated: CASSLSLTGNEQFF.

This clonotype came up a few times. The CDR3 DNA is TGTGCCAGTCAACGGGGACTAGCGGGGGACAATGAGCAGTTCTTC. It translates to CASQRGLAGDNEQFF. The chain carries TRBV7-3 and TRBJ2-1; 14 bases match TRBD2. This CDR3 region has 15 residues. The V and J ends lost 9 bases and 5 bases, in that order; junction bases with no gene match: 6. Germline V lookup: CDR1 SGHTA, CDR2 FQGTGA.

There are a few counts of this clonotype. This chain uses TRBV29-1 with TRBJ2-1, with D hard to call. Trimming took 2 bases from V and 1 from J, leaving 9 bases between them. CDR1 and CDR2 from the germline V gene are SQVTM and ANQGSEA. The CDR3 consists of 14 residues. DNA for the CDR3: TGCAGCGTTGAATCCCACAATTCCTACAATGAGCAGTTCTTC. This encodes CSVESHNSYNEQFF.

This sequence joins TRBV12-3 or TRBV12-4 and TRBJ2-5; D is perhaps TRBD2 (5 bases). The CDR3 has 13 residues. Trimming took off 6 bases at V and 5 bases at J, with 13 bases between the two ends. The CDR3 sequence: CASSQERVETQYF. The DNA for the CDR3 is TGTGCCAGCAGCCAGGAGAGGGTTGAGACCCAGTACTTC.

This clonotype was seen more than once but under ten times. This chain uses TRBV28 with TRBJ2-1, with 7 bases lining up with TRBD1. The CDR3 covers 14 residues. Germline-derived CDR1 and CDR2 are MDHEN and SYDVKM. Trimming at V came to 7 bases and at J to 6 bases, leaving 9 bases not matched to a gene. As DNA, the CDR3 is TGTGCCAGCAACAGGGGAACAGGGCGCAATGAGCAGTTCTTC. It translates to CASNRGTGRNEQFF.

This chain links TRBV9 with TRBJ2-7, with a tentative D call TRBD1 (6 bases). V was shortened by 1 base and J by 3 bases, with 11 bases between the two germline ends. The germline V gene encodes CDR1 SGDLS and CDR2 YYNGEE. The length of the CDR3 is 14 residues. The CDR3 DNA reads TGTGCCAGCAGCGTACGGCCAGGGGTCTACGAGCAGTACTTC. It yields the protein CASSVRPGVYEQYF.

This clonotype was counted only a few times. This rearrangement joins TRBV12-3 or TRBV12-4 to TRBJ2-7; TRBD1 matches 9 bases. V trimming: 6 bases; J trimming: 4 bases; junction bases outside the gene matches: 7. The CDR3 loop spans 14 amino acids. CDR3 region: CASSPGTGRYEQYF. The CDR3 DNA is TGTGCCAGCAGCCCCGGGACAGGGAGGTACGAGCAGTACTTC.

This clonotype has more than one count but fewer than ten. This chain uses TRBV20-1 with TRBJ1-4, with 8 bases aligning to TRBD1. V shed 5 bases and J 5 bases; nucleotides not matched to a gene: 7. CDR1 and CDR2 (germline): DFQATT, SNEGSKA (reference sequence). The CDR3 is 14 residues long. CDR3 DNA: TGCAGTGCTCCCCCAGGACAGGGAAATGAAAAACTGTTTTTT. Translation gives CSAPPGQGNEKLFF.

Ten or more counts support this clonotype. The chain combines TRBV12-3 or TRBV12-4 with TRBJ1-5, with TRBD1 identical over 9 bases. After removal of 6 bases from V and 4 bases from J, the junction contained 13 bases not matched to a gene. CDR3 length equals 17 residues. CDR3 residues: CASSRKFRDRENQPQHF. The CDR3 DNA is TGTGCCAGCAGCCGTAAATTCCGGGACAGGGAAAATCAGCCCCAGCATTTT.

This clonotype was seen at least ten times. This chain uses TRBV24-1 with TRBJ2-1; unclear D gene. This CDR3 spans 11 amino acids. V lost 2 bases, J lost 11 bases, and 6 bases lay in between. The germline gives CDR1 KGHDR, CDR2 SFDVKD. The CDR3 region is CATSDSYQQFF. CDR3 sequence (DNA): TGTGCCACCAGTGATTCGTATCAGCAGTTCTTC.